The subject of this entry is one T cell receptor beta chain. Its target is not known. Time point specified: newly diagnosed, previously untreated cHL patient sample. By magnetic negative selection, CD4+ T cells were purified from thawed PBMCs. Untreated, newly diagnosed classical Hodgkin lymphoma PBMCs were used for comparison. The data were taken from a study of PD-1 blockade in classical Hodgkin lymphoma. General study results and limits: The drivers behind the repertoire differences, possibly disease activity or prior therapy, remain undefined. At baseline, newly diagnosed patients reportedly showed less TCR diversity than healthy donors.

The CDR3 extends over 13 amino acids. Germline V gives CDR1 MNHEY, CDR2 SMNVEV (reference sequence). V was clipped by 5 bases and J by 7 bases, with 11 bases between them. Assay: immunoSEQ multiplex PCR; the TCRdb copy retains only in-frame clones and omits some. The sample lists around 29,000 clones; about 89% were seen once. Input material: CD4+ T cells from blood. This clonotype originated in a human donor with classical Hodgkin lymphoma. The rearrangement joins TRBV27 to TRBJ1-4, with a tentative D call TRBD1 (6 bases). The CDR3 DNA follows: TGTGCCAGCAGTCTAACAGGGTTTGAAAAACTGTTTTTT. Amino acid sequence: CASSLTGFEKLFF.